The 26 T cell receptor beta chains below all came from one sample that was sequenced in a study of molecular identifiers for immune sequencing clone quantification. Each CDR3 protein gets one entry after TCRdb re-called the PCR reads with MiXCR. The sample shows 300,000 to 400,000 distinct CDR3 sequences, 20% to 25% of them seen only once. The sequencing sample was made of naive CD8+ T cells from blood, with Jurkat cell RNA spiked in. As to subset: FACS-sorted CD8+CD4-CCR7+CD45RA+ naive T cells. The receptors were gathered from a human donor in good health. Some libraries in this study had Jurkat cell RNA spiked in.

This clonotype was counted ten times or more. The chain carries TRBV5-1 and TRBJ2-4; TRBD2 might be the D (5 bases). CDR1 and CDR2 from the germline V gene are SGHRS and YFSETQ. The CDR3 totals 17 residues. Trimming stripped 0 bases from V and 0 bases from J, with 13 bases between. For the CDR3, the DNA is TGCGCCAGCAGCTTGGACCAAAGCGGAGTAGCCAAAAACATTCAGTACTTC. Amino acid sequence: CASSLDQSGVAKNIQYF.

A word on this clonotype: With a much larger clone just one base away, this may be a read error. This chain links TRBV20-1 with TRBJ2-3; the match to TRBD2 covers 16 bases. Per germline, CDR1 DFQATT and CDR2 SNEGSKA (reference sequence). The length of the CDR3 is 18 residues. As DNA, the CDR3 is TGCAGTGCTGTGTTGGGACTAGCGGGAGGGCCTGGGGAAGATACGCATTATTTT. It specifies CSAVLGLAGGPGEDTHYF.

The table lists this clonotype with many counts. The chain uses TRBV27 and TRBJ2-5; TRBD2 agrees at 7 bases. Per the germline V gene, CDR1 is MNHEY and CDR2 is SMNVEV (reference sequence). This CDR3 has 15 amino acids. V dropped 0 bases and J dropped 5; count of bases not matched to a gene: 6. CDR3 coding DNA: TGTGCCAGCAGTTTATCGTCGACTAGCCGTGAGACCCAGTACTTC. This codes for CASSLSSTSRETQYF.

The genes are TRBV3-1 and TRBJ1-1; 10 nucleotides match TRBD1. The germline gives CDR1 LGHDT, CDR2 YNNKEL (reference sequence). The CDR3 contains 14 residues. V shed 1 base and J 7 bases; nucleotides not matched to a gene: 3. The DNA of the CDR3 is TGTGCCAGCAGCCAAGTAGGGACAGGGGTTGAAGCTTTCTTT. Translating it yields CASSQVGTGVEAFF.

On this clonotype itself: A much larger clone lies one base from this, so it may be a read error. The CDR3 end shows no conserved phenylalanine or tryptophan, and so a read error is likely. The chain has TRBV5-6 and TRBJ1-5; D remains ambiguous. Germline values: CDR1 SGHDT, CDR2 YYEEEE. Trimming shortened V by 0 bases and J by 5 bases, and 18 bases separated the two germline ends. The CDR3 is 17 amino acids. CDR3 residues: CASSLGLVRPGHQPQHS. For the CDR3, the DNA is TGTGCCAGCAGCTTGGGACTCGTCCGACCGGGCCATCAGCCCCAGCATTCT.

The sample holds a few counts of this clonotype. One end of the junction is discordant with germline, which a read error may explain. V gene TRBV12-3 or TRBV12-4 combines with J gene TRBJ2-7, with 9 bases lining up with TRBD2. There are 14 residues in the CDR3. The CDR3 sequence is CASSGGGLAAEQCF. CDR3 bases: TGTGCCAGCAGTGGAGGGGGACTAGCTGCCGAGCAGTGCTTC.

In this sample, this clonotype turned up many times. The chain carries TRBV4-3 and TRBJ2-1; D unresolved. This CDR3 spans 16 amino acids. The germline CDR1 and CDR2 sequences are LGHNA and YSLEER. V lost 0 bases to trimming and J lost 2 bases, with 11 bases between them. CDR3 DNA sequence: TGCGCCAGCAGCCAAGATATAGGGTTAGCCTACAATGAGCAGTTCTTC. Protein: CASSQDIGLAYNEQFF.

This clonotype was recorded at least ten times. The chain uses TRBV12-3 or TRBV12-4 and TRBJ2-7; a possible D gene is TRBD1 (6 bases). Between the trimmed V and J ends, which lost 2 bases and 4 bases, there was a span of 12 bases. The CDR3 spans 14 residues. The CDR3 sequence: CASSLSPQGYEQYF. The CDR3 DNA reads as TGTGCCAGCAGTTTAAGTCCGCAGGGGTACGAGCAGTACTTC.

Many counts were recorded for this clonotype. The chain couples TRBV7-8 to TRBJ2-1, with TRBD2 matching over 7 bases. The length of the CDR3 is 13 residues. Trimming removed 0 bases from V and 9 bases from J; junction bases left unmatched: 2. CDR1 is SGHVS and CDR2 is FQNEAQ in the germline V gene. DNA for the CDR3: TGTGCCAGCAGCTTAGCGCGGGGGACTGAGCAGTTCTTC. Residues: CASSLARGTEQFF.

This clonotype was counted ten times or more. The chain employs TRBV29-1 and TRBJ2-2; D is undetermined. Trimming stripped 7 bases from V and 1 base from J, with 10 bases between. The germline gives CDR1 SQVTM, CDR2 ANQGSEA. This CDR3 is 13 amino acids long. The CDR3 coding sequence is TGCAGCGCCCGGACGGGGAACACCGGGGAGCTGTTTTTT. It translates to CSARTGNTGELFF.

Note on this clonotype: This may be a read error, as it is one base from a much larger clone. The CDR3: CTWSVGVRGHGTEAFF. The CDR3 coding sequence is TGTACCTGGAGTGTAGGGGTCAGGGGGCATGGTACTGAAGCTTTCTTT. This chain uses TRBV30 with TRBJ1-1; 8 bases agree with TRBD1. The V gene's germline CDR1 is GTSNPN and CDR2 SVGIG (reference sequence). The CDR3 is made up of 16 amino acids.

The V gene is TRBV20-1, the J gene TRBJ1-6; D is perhaps TRBD1 (5 bases). This CDR3 has 14 residues. Germline lookup yields CDR1 DFQATT and CDR2 SNEGSKA (reference sequence). Deletions cut 5 bases from V and 6 bases from J, with 14 bases between. CDR3 bases: TGCAGTGCTGGAGGGGACTGGATTAATTCACCCCTCCACTTT. The encoded protein is CSAGGDWINSPLHF.

In regard to this clonotype: Just one base apart from a much larger clone, this may be a read error. This chain links TRBV6-2 or TRBV6-3 with TRBJ1-5; 12 positions match TRBD1. This CDR3 region has 15 residues. Germline CDR1 is MNHEY and CDR2 is SVGEGT. Germline trimming cut 1 base from V and 9 bases from J; bases unmatched to any gene: 4. CDR3 sequence reads: CASSYWDRGPRPQHF. The DNA for the CDR3 is TGTGCCAGCAGTTACTGGGACAGGGGGCCCCGGCCCCAGCATTTT.

This clonotype was recorded many times. The rearrangement links TRBV30 to TRBJ2-7; no clear D. Germline V gives CDR1 GTSNPN, CDR2 SVGIG (reference sequence). Trimming removed 4 bases at V and 3 bases at J, with 7 bases between. This CDR3 is 11 amino acids long. CDR3 coding DNA: TGTGCCTGGACCGCTGACTACGAGCAGTACTTC. Translated, it gives CAWTADYEQYF.

This clonotype was seen ten or more times. The V call is TRBV2, the J call TRBJ2-7; the D gene is possibly TRBD2 (5 bases). CDR3 size: 12 residues. CDR1 and CDR2 (germline): SNHLY, FYNNEI. V lost 8 bases, J lost 6 bases, and 14 bases lay in between. For the CDR3, the DNA is TGTGCCAGCTGGGCCCGCGGGTTCGAGCAGTACTTC. It is translated as CASWARGFEQYF. The full variable domain, its missing parts supplied by reference TRBV2 and TRBJ2-7, is EPEVTQTPSHQVTQMGQEVILRCVPISNHLYFYWYRQILGQKVEFLVSFYNNEISEKSEIFDDQFSVERPDGSNFTLKIRSTKLEDSAMYFCASWARGFEQYFGPGTRLTVT.

On this clonotype: Just one base apart from a much larger clone, this may be a read error. V is TRBV3-1 and J is TRBJ2-3; maybe TRBD2 (5 bases). V dropped 4 bases and J dropped 4 bases, with 18 bases sitting between them. Germline CDR1 and CDR2: LGHDT and YNNKEL (reference sequence). The CDR3 is 16 residues long. CDR3 loop: CASSPQSGTDADTQYF. In DNA form, the CDR3 reads TGTGCCAGCAGCCCCCAGAGCGGAACAGACGCAGATACGCAGTATTTT.

CDR3 sequence (DNA): TGTGCCAGTAGTGACAGGGGGCTAACTGAAGCTTTCTTT. It codes for CASSDRGLTEAFF. The chain combines TRBV19 with TRBJ1-1; TRBD1 matches 10 bases. V lost 5 bases, J lost 5 bases, and 2 bases stayed unmatched. CDR3 length equals 13 residues. The germline V gene encodes CDR1 LNHDA and CDR2 SQIVND (reference sequence).

This clonotype was seen a handful of times. This chain connects TRBV19 to TRBJ2-2; D gene uncertain. Germline CDR1 reads LNHDA; CDR2 reads SQIVND (reference sequence). The length of the CDR3 is 14 residues. The V and J ends lost 3 bases and 6 bases respectively, with 11 bases between them. The CDR3 sequence is CASSISTGPGELFF. CDR3 bases: TGTGCCAGTAGTATTTCTACCGGGCCCGGGGAGCTGTTTTTT. Based on the CDR3 plus reference TRBV19 and TRBJ2-2, the full variable domain is DGGITQSPKYLFRKEGQNVTLSCEQNLNHDAMYWYRQDPGQGLRLIYYSQIVNDFQKGDIAEGYSVSREKKESFPLTVTSAQKNPTAFYLCASSISTGPGELFFGEGSRLTVL.

This clonotype was observed a handful of times. The V call is TRBV6-5, the J call TRBJ2-1; 8 nucleotides match TRBD2. The CDR3 has 16 amino acids. Germline V gene data show CDR1 as MNHEY and CDR2 as SVGAGI. V gave up 0 bases and J gave up 7 bases; unmatched junction bases: 8. This CDR3 is CASSYSTLADDNEQFF. CDR3 bases: TGTGCCAGCAGTTACTCGACACTAGCGGATGATAATGAGCAGTTCTTC.

As concerns this clonotype: A much larger clonotype is one base distant, so this may be a read error. The V and J genes are TRBV12-3 or TRBV12-4 and TRBJ1-1; D might be TRBD1 (5 bases). The CDR3 length is 15 residues. In nucleotides, the CDR3 is TGTGCCAGCAGTTTAGCGGCGGGGCGGGAAACTGAAGTTTTCTTT. It yields the protein CASSLAAGRETEVFF.

Concerning this clonotype itself: One junction end disagrees with the germline gene, perhaps due to a read error. The rearrangement uses TRBV28 and TRBJ1-5; possibly TRBD1 for D (5 bases). Germline V gene lookup returns CDR1 MDHEN and CDR2 SYDVKM. The CDR3 sequence is 14 residues long. In DNA, the CDR3 is TGTGCCGGCAGGGTCCCTCATAGCAATCAGCCCCAGCATTTT. The encoded protein is CAGRVPHSNQPQHF.

About this clonotype itself: A clone one base away is much larger, so this may be a read error. The chain carries TRBV20-1 and TRBJ2-7; D is unresolved. CDR1 is DFQATT and CDR2 is SNEGSKA in the germline V gene (reference sequence). This CDR3 region has 11 residues. The chain's CDR3 is CGVHDTYEQYF. The CDR3 DNA sequence: TGCGGTGTCCACGACACCTACGAGCAGTACTTC.

The chain has TRBV13 and TRBJ2-6; TRBD1 matches at 9 bases. Germline V gives CDR1 PRHDT, CDR2 FYEKMQ (reference sequence). V gave up 5 bases and J gave up 4 bases; unmatched junction bases: 6. The CDR3 length is 16 residues. This CDR3 reads CASSPTTGGGANVLTF. CDR3 nucleotides: TGTGCCAGCAGCCCTACGACAGGGGGGGGGGCCAACGTCCTGACTTTC.

This clonotype was detected many times. The V gene is TRBV14, the J gene TRBJ2-1; 7 bases are shared with TRBD1. The ends lost 3 bases at V and 8 bases at J; junction bases unmatched: 7. CDR1 and CDR2 from the germline V gene are SGHDN and FVKESK. This CDR3 has 14 residues. CDR3 residues: CASSHPTGSDEQFF. CDR3 DNA: TGTGCCAGCAGCCACCCGACAGGGTCGGATGAGCAGTTCTTC.

This clonotype was picked up many times. CDR3 loop: CASSLSGYSGNTIYF. The CDR3 nucleotides read TGTGCCAGCAGTTTATCTGGCTACTCTGGAAACACCATATATTTT. V gene TRBV27 combines with J gene TRBJ1-3; D gene ambiguous. Looked up from germline, CDR1 is MNHEY and CDR2 is SMNVEV (reference sequence). V gave up 0 bases and J gave up 0 bases, with 6 bases separating them. The CDR3 length is 15 residues.

This clonotype was observed many times. This sequence joins TRBV19 and TRBJ1-6; D unclear. CDR3 size: 14 residues. V was trimmed by 6 bases and J by 0 bases, leaving 6 bases between them. Germline CDR1 reads LNHDA; CDR2 reads SQIVND (reference sequence). In DNA form, the CDR3 reads TGTGCCAGTAGCTACAGCTCCTATAATTCACCCCTCCACTTT. Translated: CASSYSSYNSPLHF.